One and the same sample provided the 27 T cell receptor beta chains below, sequenced in a study of cytomegalovirus exposure and HLA in healthy donors. Repertoires were generated with immunoSEQ multiplex PCR, while TCRdb's copy carries only in-frame clones and drops some. Counted here are about 130,000 clones, about nine tenths occurring once; the ten biggest clones make up 1.2% to 1.5%. Sequencing input: PBMCs. The receptors here all came from a man aged 25 to 40 in good health and CMV-seronegative.

This clone was seen once. The CDR3 nucleotides are TGTGCCAGCAGCCCTAGCGGGAGCTTCGCAGATACGCAGTATTTT. This gives the protein CASSPSGSFADTQYF. This sequence joins TRBV5-4 and TRBJ2-3, with TRBD2 matching over 10 bases. Trimming cost V 4 bases and J 4 bases; bases outside gene matches: 6. This CDR3 contains 15 residues. From germline, CDR1 is SGHNT and CDR2 YYREEE (reference sequence).

The chain links TRBV7-7 to TRBJ2-2; 10 nucleotides match TRBD2. This CDR3 has 16 residues. The V segment lost 4 bases and the J segment 2 bases; nucleotides outside the gene matches: 4. The germline V gene encodes CDR1 SSHAT and CDR2 FNYEAQ (reference sequence). CDR3 loop: CASSSRTSGNTGELFF. DNA for the CDR3: TGTGCCAGCAGCTCCAGGACTAGCGGAAACACCGGGGAGCTGTTTTTT.

The rearrangement links TRBV10-1 to TRBJ2-7, with TRBD1 as a possible D gene (6 bases). Germline V gene sequence: CDR1 WNHNN, CDR2 SYGVQD (reference sequence). The CDR3 has 14 residues. The V gene lost 6 bases and the J gene lost 5 bases, with 17 bases spanning the gap. The CDR3 here is CASRGARGYNEQYF. CDR3 coding DNA: TGCGCCAGCAGGGGGGCTAGGGGGTACAACGAGCAGTACTTC.

The V gene is TRBV13, the J gene TRBJ1-5, with D possibly being TRBD1 (5 bases). This CDR3 has 14 residues. Germline V gene lookup returns CDR1 PRHDT and CDR2 FYEKMQ (reference sequence). Trimming removed 7 bases at V and 3 bases at J, with 13 bases between. The CDR3 coding sequence is TGTGCCAGCAACAGGAGGGGCCCCAATCAGCCCCAGCATTTT. It yields the protein CASNRRGPNQPQHF.

The V call is TRBV5-1, the J call TRBJ2-1; 10 bases line up with TRBD1. In germline, CDR1 is SGHRS, CDR2 YFSETQ. V was clipped by 1 base and J by 10 bases; unmatched bases: 8. This CDR3 is 15 amino acids long. CDR3 residues: CASSLIGQGEYEQFF. Written as DNA, the CDR3 is TGCGCCAGCAGCTTGATCGGACAGGGGGAATACGAGCAGTTCTTC.

The V and J genes are TRBV6-4 and TRBJ2-2; 10 bases match TRBD1. Germline V gene lookup returns CDR1 MRHNA and CDR2 SNTAGT. J was trimmed by 6 bases and V by 6 bases; bases with no gene match: 7. The CDR3 length is 15 residues. CDR3 bases: TGTGCCAGCAGCCCAGGGACAGGGGTTGCCGGGGAGCTGTTTTTT. This gives the protein CASSPGTGVAGELFF.

This chain connects TRBV19 to TRBJ2-7; 11 bases fit TRBD1. Germline V gene lookup returns CDR1 LNHDA and CDR2 SQIVND (reference sequence). The CDR3 has 16 amino acids. The J segment lost 3 bases and the V segment lost 5 bases, leaving 9 bases of the junction unmatched. CDR3 sequence: CASSSLTGTGGYEQYF. The CDR3 nucleotides are TGTGCCAGTAGTTCTTTGACCGGGACAGGGGGCTACGAGCAGTACTTC.

The chain links TRBV9 to TRBJ2-1; maybe TRBD2 (6 bases). Germline CDR1 reads SGDLS; CDR2 reads YYNGEE. V shed 6 bases and J shed 5 bases, with 12 bases lying between them. This CDR3 spans 13 amino acids. CDR3 amino acids: CASNPREDNEQFF. The CDR3, as DNA: TGTGCCAGCAACCCAAGGGAGGACAATGAGCAGTTCTTC.

The chain is built from TRBV12-2 and TRBJ2-2; TRBD2, the D gene given by the table, was not confirmed from the DNA. TRBV12-2 is reported as a pseudogene. CDR3 length: 14 amino acids. The CDR3: CASRLPSILGELFF. The CDR3 DNA reads TGTGCAAGTCGCTTACCTAGCATCCTCGGGGAGCTGTTTTTT.

The chain joins TRBV7-2 to TRBJ2-2, with 10 bases fitting TRBD1. Germline V lookup: CDR1 SGHTA, CDR2 FQGNSA. V lost 4 bases, J lost 4 bases, and 15 bases stayed unmatched. The CDR3 spans 19 residues. The CDR3 here is CASSSRDRGRLGGTGELFF. Written as DNA, the CDR3 is TGTGCCAGCAGCTCCAGGGACAGGGGACGCTTGGGGGGCACCGGGGAGCTGTTTTTT.

The chain is built from TRBV6-5 and TRBJ2-1; 14 nucleotides align to TRBD2. Per the germline V gene, CDR1 is MNHEY and CDR2 is SVGAGI. The J segment lost 8 bases and the V segment lost 6 bases, leaving 6 bases of the junction unmatched. This CDR3 region has 15 residues. As DNA, the CDR3 is TGTGCCAGCAGGCCCGGGACTAGCGGGAGTGATGAGCAGTTCTTC. Amino acids: CASRPGTSGSDEQFF.

The chain employs TRBV7-9 and TRBJ2-7; 9 nucleotides line up with TRBD2. Germline V gives CDR1 SEHNR, CDR2 FQNEAQ (reference sequence). The CDR3 sequence is 15 residues long. V lost 5 bases and J lost 4; bases outside the gene matches: 9. CDR3 protein: CASSPETSGRYEQYF. In DNA, the CDR3 is TGTGCCAGCAGCCCGGAGACTAGCGGAAGATACGAGCAGTACTTC. Drawing the rest from reference TRBV7-9 and TRBJ2-7, the complete variable domain is DTGVSQNPRHKITKRGQNVTFRCDPISEHNRLYWYRQTLGQGPEFLTYFQNEAQLEKSRLLSDRFSAERPKGSFSTLEIQRTEQGDSAMYLCASSPETSGRYEQYFGPGTRLTVT.

The chain recombines TRBV6-1 with TRBJ2-3; 10 bases are a match to TRBD2. The V gene end was trimmed by 1 base and the J gene end by 6 bases; junction bases not matched to a gene: 10. The CDR3 sequence is 17 residues long. Looked up from germline, CDR1 is MNHNS and CDR2 is SASEGT. The CDR3 spells CASSEGAGGPSSDTQYF. CDR3 nucleotides: TGTGCCAGCAGTGAAGGAGCGGGAGGGCCTTCGTCCGATACGCAGTATTTT.

The CDR3 DNA sequence: TGCGCCAGCAGCTTGGCCAGAAGGGAGGTGAACACTGAAGCTTTCTTT. Protein sequence: CASSLARREVNTEAFF. The chain joins TRBV5-1 to TRBJ1-1, with no clear D. The CDR3 length is 16 residues. V was trimmed by 0 bases and J by 0 bases, leaving 12 bases between them. Germline assignment: CDR1 SGHRS and CDR2 YFSETQ. The whole variable domain, filled in from reference TRBV5-1 and TRBJ1-1, reads KAGVTQTPRYLIKTRGQQVTLSCSPISGHRSVSWYQQTPGQGLQFLFEYFSETQRNKGNFPGRFSGRQFSNSRSEMNVSTLELGDSALYLCASSLARREVNTEAFFGQGTRLTVV.

The rearrangement links TRBV2 to TRBJ2-2; 10 nucleotides agree with TRBD1. Unmatched junction bases numbered 3, after V lost 7 bases and J lost 1 base. The CDR3 runs 15 residues. CDR1 is SNHLY, CDR2 FYNNEI, per germline. CDR3 coding DNA: TGTGCCAGCACTAGGACAGGGGGGAACACCGGGGAGCTGTTTTTT. Residues: CASTRTGGNTGELFF. Complete variable domain (other parts from reference TRBV2 and TRBJ2-2): EPEVTQTPSHQVTQMGQEVILRCVPISNHLYFYWYRQILGQKVEFLVSFYNNEISEKSEIFDDQFSVERPDGSNFTLKIRSTKLEDSAMYFCASTRTGGNTGELFFGEGSRLTVL.

The rearrangement joins TRBV4-2 to TRBJ2-1, with 7 bases aligning to TRBD2. The CDR3 covers 16 residues. From germline, CDR1 is LGHNA and CDR2 YNFKEQ. The ends lost 0 bases at V and 4 bases at J; junction bases unmatched: 6. CDR3 bases: TGTGCCAGCAGCCAAGATTTAGGCGGGAGTTACAATGAGCAGTTCTTC. This sequence encodes CASSQDLGGSYNEQFF.

This clone occurred once. The chain has TRBV7-9 and TRBJ2-7; possibly TRBD2 for D (5 bases). The CDR3 consists of 16 residues. CDR1 and CDR2 from the germline V gene are SEHNR and FQNEAQ (reference sequence). The V end was cut by 4 bases, the J end by 7 bases, with 23 bases between. The CDR3 DNA follows: TGTGCCAGCAGCTATTCCTCTAGAGGGAGCCTAAGGGAGCAGTACTTC. It yields the protein CASSYSSRGSLREQYF.

DNA of the CDR3: TGTGCTAGTGGTTTGCCAGGATCCAATGAGCAGTTCTTC. This codes for CASGLPGSNEQFF. The V call is TRBV12-5, the J call TRBJ2-1; D remains unclear. Germline V gene sequence: CDR1 LGHNT, CDR2 FRNRAP. The V and J ends lost 2 bases and 6 bases respectively, with 8 bases between them. The CDR3 extends over 13 amino acids.

This clone was seen a single time. The rearrangement uses TRBV6-1 and TRBJ2-7; D unresolved. Germline V gene sequence: CDR1 MNHNS, CDR2 SASEGT. The CDR3 has 13 amino acids. V lost 5 bases and J lost 2, with 10 bases in between. The CDR3: CASSRVEAYEQYF. In DNA, the CDR3 is TGTGCCAGCAGTCGGGTCGAAGCCTACGAGCAGTACTTC.

The chain couples TRBV18 to TRBJ2-1, with D possibly TRBD1 on 6 matching bases. This CDR3 contains 15 residues. The ends were cut back, 4 bases at V and 0 bases at J, with 10 bases in the middle. Germline V lookup: CDR1 KGHSH, CDR2 LQKENI. The CDR3 DNA sequence: TGTGCCAGCTCACACAGGGATAGCTCCTACAATGAGCAGTTCTTC. This gives the protein CASSHRDSSYNEQFF.

With regard to this clone: A junction boundary mismatches the germline segment, possibly from a read error. The rearrangement uses TRBV5-4 and TRBJ1-3, with 9 bases that match TRBD1. Germline V gives CDR1 SGHNT, CDR2 YYREEE (reference sequence). The CDR3 runs to 15 residues. The CDR3 DNA follows: TGTGCCAGCAGCTTGCCCGGACAGGGGTTTACGGTGTCTGTGTTT. Its protein is CASSLPGQGFTVSVF.

The V call is TRBV15, the J call TRBJ2-5; 11 nucleotides align to TRBD2. This CDR3 comprises 16 residues. Germline CDR1 and CDR2: LNHNV and YYDKDF (reference sequence). With V trimmed by 5 bases and J by 4 bases, 9 bases remained unmatched. The DNA for the CDR3 is TGTGCCACCAGCGGATATACTAGCGGGAGTAGAGAGACCCAGTACTTC. Its protein product is CATSGYTSGSRETQYF. The entire variable domain, with the rest obtained from reference TRBV15 and TRBJ2-5, is as follows: DAMVIQNPRYQVTQFGKPVTLSCSQTLNHNVMYWYQQKSSQAPKLLFHYYDKDFNNEADTPDNFQSRRPNTSFCFLDIRSPGLGDTAMYLCATSGYTSGSRETQYFGPGTRLLVL.

This CDR3 reads CASHRRETPDTQYF. The CDR3 bases are TGTGCCTCCCACCGGCGGGAGACGCCAGATACGCAGTATTTT. The rearrangement joins TRBV6-6 to TRBJ2-3, with 7 nucleotides matching TRBD2. V shed 11 bases and J 4 bases; nucleotides not matched to a gene: 12. In germline, CDR1 is MNHNY, CDR2 SVGAGI (reference sequence). The CDR3 is 14 residues long.

V gene TRBV19 combines with J gene TRBJ2-7; 9 bases match TRBD1. Germline-derived CDR1 and CDR2 are LNHDA and SQIVND (reference sequence). Losses at the gene ends were 10 bases for V and 4 bases for J; bases not matched to a gene: 14. The CDR3 totals 15 residues. CDR3 nucleotide sequence: TGTGCCACCTCACGACCGGGACAGGGCAGGTACGAGCAGTACTTC. Its protein product is CATSRPGQGRYEQYF.

The V and J genes are TRBV7-2 and TRBJ1-5; no firm D call. The germline CDR1 and CDR2 sequences are SGHTA and FQGNSA. The V end lost 4 bases, the J end lost 3 bases, and 7 bases lay between the germline ends. The CDR3 runs 13 residues. The CDR3 is CASSSQNNQPQHF. In DNA, the CDR3 is TGTGCCAGCAGCTCCCAGAACAATCAGCCCCAGCATTTT.

V gene TRBV20-1 combines with J gene TRBJ1-1; no definite D call. From germline, CDR1 is DFQATT and CDR2 SNEGSKA (reference sequence). This CDR3 spans 11 amino acids. Trimming removed 5 bases from V and 1 base from J, with 5 bases in between. CDR3 nucleotides: TGCAGTGCTGAGTCGAACACTGAAGCTTTCTTT. Translating gives CSAESNTEAFF.

This chain links TRBV10-3 with TRBJ2-7; 16 nucleotides align to TRBD2. Per germline, CDR1 ENHRY and CDR2 SYGVKD. The V segment lost 6 bases and the J segment 0 bases; nucleotides outside the gene matches: 8. The CDR3 runs to 18 residues. The CDR3 DNA follows: TGTGCCATCAGACCGGGACTAGCGGGAGGGAATAGCTCCTACGAGCAGTACTTC. Translation: CAIRPGLAGGNSSYEQYF.